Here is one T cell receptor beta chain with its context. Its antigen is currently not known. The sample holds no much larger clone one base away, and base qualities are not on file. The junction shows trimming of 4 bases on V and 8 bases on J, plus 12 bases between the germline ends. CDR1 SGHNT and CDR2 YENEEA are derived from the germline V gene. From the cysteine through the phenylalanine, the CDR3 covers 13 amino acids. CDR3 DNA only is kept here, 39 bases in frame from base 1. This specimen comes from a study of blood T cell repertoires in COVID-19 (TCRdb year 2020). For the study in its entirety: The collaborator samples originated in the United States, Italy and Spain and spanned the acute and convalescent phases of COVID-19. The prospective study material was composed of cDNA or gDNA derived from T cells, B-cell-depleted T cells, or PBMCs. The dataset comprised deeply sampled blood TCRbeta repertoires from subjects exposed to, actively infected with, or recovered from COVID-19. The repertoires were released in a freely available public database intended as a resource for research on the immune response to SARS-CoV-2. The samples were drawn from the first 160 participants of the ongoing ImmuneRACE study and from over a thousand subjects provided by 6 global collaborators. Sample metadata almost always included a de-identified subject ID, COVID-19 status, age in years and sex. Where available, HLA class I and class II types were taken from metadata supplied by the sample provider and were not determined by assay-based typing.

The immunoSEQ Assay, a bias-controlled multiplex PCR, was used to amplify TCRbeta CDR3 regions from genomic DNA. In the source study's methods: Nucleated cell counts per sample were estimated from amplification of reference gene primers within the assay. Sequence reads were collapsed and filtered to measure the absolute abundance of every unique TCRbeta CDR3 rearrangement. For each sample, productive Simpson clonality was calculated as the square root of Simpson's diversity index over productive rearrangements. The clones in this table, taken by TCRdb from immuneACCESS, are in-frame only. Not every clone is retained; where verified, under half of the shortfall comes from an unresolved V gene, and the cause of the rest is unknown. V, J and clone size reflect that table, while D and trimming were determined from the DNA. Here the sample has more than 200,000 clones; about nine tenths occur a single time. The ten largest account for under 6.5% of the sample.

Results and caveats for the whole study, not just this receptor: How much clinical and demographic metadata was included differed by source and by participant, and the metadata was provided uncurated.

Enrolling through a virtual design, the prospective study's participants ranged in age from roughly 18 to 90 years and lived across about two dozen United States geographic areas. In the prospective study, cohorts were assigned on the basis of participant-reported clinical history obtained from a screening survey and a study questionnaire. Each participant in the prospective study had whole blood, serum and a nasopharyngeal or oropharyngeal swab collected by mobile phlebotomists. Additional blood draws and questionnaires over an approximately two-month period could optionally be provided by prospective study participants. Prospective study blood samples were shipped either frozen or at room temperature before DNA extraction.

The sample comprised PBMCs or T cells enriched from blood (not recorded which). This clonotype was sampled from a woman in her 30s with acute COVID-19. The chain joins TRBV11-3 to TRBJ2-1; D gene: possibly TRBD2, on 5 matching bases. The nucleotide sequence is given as TGTGCCAGCAGCTCCCGCGGGTTTGATGAGCAGTTCTTC. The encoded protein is CASSSRGFDEQFF.